The rows below give T cell receptor beta chains drawn from one sample of a study of Tregs in tolerant kidney transplant recipients. TCRdb's table, derived via immunoSEQ multiplex PCR, lists solely in-frame clones and lacks some. The sample lists about 240,000 clones, about 80% occurring once. Sequencing was carried out using CD4+ T cells from blood. The receptors shown here come from a human donor in good health. CDR3s include the opening cysteine and the closing phenylalanine or tryptophan. A D gene is named only where the DNA matches it firmly. For some rows the clone size is stated as once, few or many, or as a class when expanded; others skip it.

clone size,V gene,J gene,D gene,CDR3 DNA,CDR3 protein
-,TRBV19,TRBJ1-4,-,TGTGCCAGTAGTCATAGTCGGGGAATTAATGAAAAACTGTTTTTT,CASSHSRGINEKLFF
-,TRBV11-3,TRBJ2-3,TRBD2,TGTGCCAGCAGCTCCCGGACTAGCGGACTGTCAGATACGCAGTATTTT,CASSSRTSGLSDTQYF
-,TRBV4-1,TRBJ2-1,-,TGCGCCAGCAGCGCACCCAATGAGCAGTTCTTC,CASSAPNEQFF
-,TRBV9,TRBJ2-2,-,TGTGCCAGCAGCCTGAGGGGGGACGGGGCTACCGGGGAGCTGTTTTTT,CASSLRGDGATGELFF
once,TRBV5-1,TRBJ2-1,TRBD1,TGCGCCAGCCGAGCGGGACAGGGATACAATGAGCAGTTCTTC,CASRAGQGYNEQFF
-,TRBV4-2,TRBJ1-3,TRBD1,TGTGCCAGCAGCCCTACAGGGGGCTCTGGAAACACCATATATTTT,CASSPTGGSGNTIYF
-,TRBV6-5,TRBJ2-3,-,TGTGCCAGCTGCCTCAGGGGCCTGACAGATACGCAGTATTTT,CASCLRGLTDTQYF
-,TRBV9,TRBJ1-3,-,TGTGCCAGCAGCTCGAACGGGGGTTCTGGAAACACCATATATTTT,CASSSNGGSGNTIYF
once,TRBV15,TRBJ2-2,TRBD2,TGTGCCACCAGCAGAGATCGGCTAGCGGGAGTTGCCGGGGAGCTGTTTTTT,CATSRDRLAGVAGELFF
-,TRBV7-8,TRBJ2-3,-,TGTGCCAGCAGCTTAGCGCGCGGGGCCAGGACAGATACGCAGTATTTT,CASSLARGARTDTQYF